The 9 T cell receptor beta chains presented below share a single source sample, sequenced in a study of blood T cell repertoires in COVID-19. Assay: immunoSEQ multiplex PCR; the TCRdb copy retains only in-frame clones and omits some. The sample lists 50,000 to 70,000 clones; 65% to 85% were seen once. Material for sequencing was peripheral blood. These receptors were collected from a man between 65 and 85 years old with active COVID-19.

The chain carries TRBV7-2 and TRBJ1-1, with a weak D call TRBD1 (5 bases). CDR1 SGHTA and CDR2 FQGNSA come from the germline V gene. The CDR3 contains 13 residues. V lost 5 bases and J 7 bases, leaving 14 bases between the germline ends. The CDR3 DNA is TGTGCCAGCAGCGCGCAGGGCCTTGGTGAAGCTTTCTTT. Protein sequence: CASSAQGLGEAFF. Combining the CDR3 with reference TRBV7-2 and TRBJ1-1 gives the whole variable domain GAGVSQSPSNKVTEKGKDVELRCDPISGHTALYWYRQSLGQGLEFLIYFQGNSAPDKSGLPSDRFSAERTGGSVSTLTIQRTQQEDSAVYLCASSAQGLGEAFFGQGTRLTVV.

This sequence joins TRBV3-1 (or the pseudogene TRBV3-2) and TRBJ1-6; tentative D call: TRBD1 (5 bases). This CDR3 is built from 16 residues. Germline CDR1 LGHDT, CDR2 YNNKEL (reference sequence). The ends were cut back, 1 base at V and 7 bases at J, with 14 bases in the middle. This CDR3 reads CASSQAWGRANSPLHF. CDR3 nucleotides: TGTGCCAGCAGCCAAGCATGGGGCAGGGCGAATTCACCCCTCCACTTT.

CDR3 in amino acids: CASSSRRGSGANVLTF. The CDR3 DNA follows: TGTGCCAGCAGTTCGAGGAGGGGCTCTGGGGCCAACGTCCTGACTTTC. The V call is TRBV28, the J call TRBJ2-6; possibly TRBD2 for D (6 bases). Germline CDR1 reads MDHEN; CDR2 reads SYDVKM. V lost 4 bases, J lost 0 bases, and 10 bases lay in between. CDR3 length: 16 amino acids.

This clone appeared a single time. V usage is TRBV27 and J usage is TRBJ1-1, with 11 bases lining up with TRBD1. Germline-derived CDR1 and CDR2 are MNHEY and SMNVEV (reference sequence). CDR3 length: 14 residues. Trimming cost V 5 bases and J 5 bases; bases outside gene matches: 4. CDR3 sequence reads: CASSIGTGGTEAFF. The CDR3 DNA reads TGTGCCAGCAGTATAGGGACAGGGGGAACTGAAGCTTTCTTT.

In regard to this clone: Sequence at one end of the junction differs from germline and may be a read error. The chain joins TRBV7-7 to TRBJ2-5; D unclear. The CDR3 has 13 amino acids. Germline CDR1 reads SSHAT; CDR2 reads FNYEAQ (reference sequence). The CDR3 DNA is TGTGCTAGCAGCCCCGAGAGGCAAGAGACCCAGTACTTC. It specifies CASSPERQETQYF.

This clone was seen just once. The chain employs TRBV6-6 and TRBJ1-1; 10 nucleotides align to TRBD1. The CDR3 runs to 13 residues. The V gene end was trimmed by 7 bases and the J gene end by 4 bases; junction bases not matched to a gene: 3. Germline V gives CDR1 MNHNY, CDR2 SVGAGI (reference sequence). The CDR3 coding sequence is TGTGCCAGCACCCGGGACAGGGGCACTGAAGCTTTCTTT. Its translation: CASTRDRGTEAFF.

The rearrangement joins TRBV27 to TRBJ2-3; a weak D match, TRBD1 (5 bases). Germline V gene sequence: CDR1 MNHEY, CDR2 SMNVEV (reference sequence). V was trimmed by 7 bases and J by 2 bases, leaving 13 bases between them. The CDR3 contains 14 residues. The chain's CDR3 is CASKPVRDTDTQYF. The CDR3 DNA is TGTGCCAGCAAACCAGTCAGGGACACAGATACGCAGTATTTT.

The chain carries TRBV5-1 and TRBJ2-3; 10 bases are shared with TRBD2. J gave up 2 bases and V 9 bases, and 6 bases lay outside the gene matches. There are 14 residues in the CDR3. The germline V gene encodes CDR1 SGHRS and CDR2 YFSETQ. CDR3 loop: CATAGTSVTDTQYF. CDR3 in DNA: TGCGCCACAGCCGGGACTAGCGTCACAGATACGCAGTATTTT.

The rearrangement uses TRBV7-3 and TRBJ2-7; D may be TRBD2 (7 bases). The CDR3 extends over 14 amino acids. The germline V gene has CDR1 SGHTA and CDR2 FQGTGA. V lost 5 bases and J 3 bases, leaving 14 bases between the germline ends. The CDR3 sequence: CASSPVGGRYEQYF. CDR3 nucleotides: TGTGCCAGCAGCCCGGTCGGGGGGCGCTACGAGCAGTACTTC.